This is a list of T cell receptor beta chains from one sample in a study of OX40 agonist ivuxolimab in advanced cancers. Libraries were prepared by immunoSEQ multiplex PCR; TCRdb keeps only in-frame clonotypes and omits some of them. The sample lists roughly 60,000 clones; 85% to 90% were seen once. The sequenced sample was CD4+ or CD8+ T cells sorted from blood, obtained in a trial of the OX40 agonist ivuxolimab. The source of these receptors is an adult with an advanced solid tumor such as melanoma, head and neck, liver or kidney cancer. Each CDR3 is given with its conserved first and last residue. D genes are given only for firm matches. Only some rows state a clone size, as once, few, many or a class for expanded clones.

d_call: NA; clone_size: NA; j_call: TRBJ1-4; v_call: TRBV2; cdr3_aa: CASSKTRSNEKLFF; cdr3_nt: TGTGCCAGCAGCAAGACAAGGTCAAATGAAAAACTGTTTTTT
d_call: NA; clone_size: NA; j_call: TRBJ1-5; v_call: TRBV2; cdr3_aa: CASSARTGVGGPQHF; cdr3_nt: TGTGCCAGCAGTGCTAGGACCGGGGTCGGAGGGCCCCAGCATTTT
d_call: TRBD1; clone_size: NA; j_call: TRBJ1-1; v_call: TRBV30; cdr3_aa: CAWSVKPHRGAMNTEAFF; cdr3_nt: TGTGCCTGGAGTGTAAAACCCCACAGGGGCGCTATGAACACTGAAGCTTTCTTT
d_call: TRBD1; clone_size: NA; j_call: TRBJ1-2; v_call: TRBV19; cdr3_aa: CASSADRGNYGYTF; cdr3_nt: TGTGCCAGTAGTGCCGACAGGGGCAACTATGGCTACACCTTC
d_call: NA; clone_size: NA; j_call: TRBJ1-1; v_call: TRBV19; cdr3_aa: CASSPRQLNTEAFF; cdr3_nt: TGTGCCAGTAGTCCCCGACAGCTGAACACTGAAGCTTTCTTT
d_call: NA; clone_size: NA; j_call: TRBJ2-7; v_call: TRBV18; cdr3_aa: CASSPAPTGNYEQYF; cdr3_nt: TGTGCCAGCTCACCCGCCCCGACAGGAAACTACGAGCAGTACTTC
d_call: NA; clone_size: few; j_call: TRBJ2-3; v_call: TRBV28; cdr3_aa: CASSLPGRGGAQYF; cdr3_nt: TGTGCCAGCAGTCTTCCCGGGCGCGGAGGGGCGCAGTATTTT
d_call: NA; clone_size: NA; j_call: TRBJ1-3; v_call: TRBV5-6; cdr3_aa: CASSLGTVGNTIYF; cdr3_nt: TGTGCCAGCAGCTTGGGAACAGTTGGAAACACCATATATTTT
d_call: NA; clone_size: NA; j_call: TRBJ2-1; v_call: TRBV7-9; cdr3_aa: CASSLDPYRESGNEQFF; cdr3_nt: TGTGCCAGCAGCTTAGACCCATATAGGGAGAGTGGCAATGAGCAGTTCTTC
d_call: TRBD1; clone_size: once; j_call: TRBJ1-2; v_call: TRBV5-1; cdr3_aa: CASSIDRGGGYTF; cdr3_nt: TGCGCCAGCAGCATAGACAGGGGTGGTGGCTACACCTTC
d_call: NA; clone_size: NA; j_call: TRBJ2-2; v_call: TRBV2; cdr3_aa: CASNVWEDSGELFF; cdr3_nt: TGTGCCAGCAACGTGTGGGAAGACTCCGGGGAGCTGTTTTTT